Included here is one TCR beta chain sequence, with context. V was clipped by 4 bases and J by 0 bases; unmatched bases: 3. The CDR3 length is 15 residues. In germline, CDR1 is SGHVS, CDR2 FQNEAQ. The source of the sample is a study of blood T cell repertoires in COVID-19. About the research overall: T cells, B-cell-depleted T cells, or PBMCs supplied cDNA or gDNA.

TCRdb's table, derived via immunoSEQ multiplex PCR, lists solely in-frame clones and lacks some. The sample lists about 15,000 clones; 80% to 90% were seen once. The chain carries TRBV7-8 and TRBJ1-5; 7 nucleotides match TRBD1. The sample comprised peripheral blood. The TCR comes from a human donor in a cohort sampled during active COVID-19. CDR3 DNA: TGTGCCAGCAGCTCACGGACAGGTAGCAATCAGCCCCAGCATTTT. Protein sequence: CASSSRTGSNQPQHF.